This TCR beta chain is drawn from a study of blood T cell repertoires in COVID-19. Looking at the study overall: The United States, Italy and Spain provided the acute and convalescent COVID-19 samples. From T cells, B-cell-depleted T cells, or PBMCs came the material, which was cDNA or gDNA.

This CDR3 comprises 15 residues. Germline assignment: CDR1 SGHDT and CDR2 YYEEEE. With 0 bases removed from V and 5 bases from J, the gap between germline ends came to 12 bases. Participant-given clinical history determined each cohort assignment. Measured with immunoSEQ multiplex PCR; TCRdb has only the in-frame clones, and not every one. The table has about 220,000 clones, 80% to 90% seen once. This sequence joins TRBV5-6 and TRBJ1-5; no definite D call. Sequenced material: PBMCs or T cells enriched from blood (not recorded which). The TCR originated in a woman aged 18-30 years in a cohort exposed to, infected with or recovered from COVID-19 (not recorded which). CDR3 region: CASSLARVPHQPQHF. The CDR3 DNA reads as TGTGCCAGCAGCTTGGCGCGGGTCCCCCATCAGCCCCAGCATTTT.